Below are 9 T cell receptor beta chains sequenced from a single sample in a study of blood T cells in healthy people across ages. Combining a sample-barcoded 5' primer with a J-beta primer mix, a second PCR ran for about 6 to 11 cycles. MiXCR was run by TCRdb on the 5' RACE reads, yielding one entry per CDR3 protein. The table records about 780,000 distinct CDR3 sequences, 62% of them present only once. The specimen sequenced was blood. These receptors came from a man aged 25-45 years in good health.

This clonotype was detected only a few times. This chain links TRBV16 with TRBJ1-1, with 10 bases aligning to TRBD1. Germline lookup yields CDR1 KGHSY and CDR2 FQNENV. The CDR3 runs 14 residues. The V and J ends lost 2 bases and 5 bases, in that order; junction bases with no gene match: 2. The CDR3 region has the DNA TGTGCCAGCAGCCAAGACAGGGGGCCGACTGAAGCTTTCTTT. Protein product: CASSQDRGPTEAFF.

The chain links TRBV15 to TRBJ2-4; D is uncertain. Near its end, the DNA agrees better with TRBJ2-7, so the J call may be wrong. CDR1 and CDR2 from the germline V gene are LNHNV and YYDKDF (reference sequence). This CDR3 region has 14 residues. The CDR3 DNA sequence: TGTGCCACCAGCAGAGAAAAGCGAGACTACGAGCAGTACTTC. Translation gives CATSREKRDYEQYF.

In its sample, this clonotype was seen a few times. This chain connects TRBV20-1 to TRBJ1-4; 8 positions match TRBD1. The length of the CDR3 is 17 residues. V was clipped by 3 bases and J by 8 bases; unmatched bases: 17. CDR1 is DFQATT, CDR2 SNEGSKA, per germline (reference sequence). The DNA of the CDR3 is TGCAGTGCTAGTCGCAGGACAGGGCTTGAATTGGACGAAAAACTGTTTTTT. It codes for CSASRRTGLELDEKLFF.

The rearrangement joins TRBV4-3 to TRBJ1-4; TRBD1 agrees at 8 bases. The germline V gene has CDR1 LGHNA and CDR2 YSLEER. Losses at the gene ends were 2 bases for V and 0 bases for J; bases not matched to a gene: 5. The CDR3 has 17 residues. CDR3 sequence: CASSQTDRVATNEKLFF. The CDR3 nucleotides are TGCGCCAGCAGCCAAACGGACAGGGTTGCAACTAATGAAAAACTGTTTTTT.

The gene calls are TRBV6-4 and TRBJ2-5; 10 bases align to TRBD2. CDR1 and CDR2 from the germline V gene are MRHNA and SNTAGT. Unmatched junction bases numbered 12, after V lost 3 bases and J lost 11 bases. The CDR3 extends over 15 amino acids. CDR3 sequence reads: CASSEEAGGPREQYF. As DNA, the CDR3 is TGTGCCAGCAGTGAAGAAGCGGGGGGGCCTCGGGAGCAGTACTTC.

The CDR3: CSARGRSEAKNIQYF. The CDR3, as DNA: TGCAGTGCTAGAGGGAGGAGCGAAGCCAAAAACATTCAGTACTTC. This chain uses TRBV20-1 with TRBJ2-4, with a tentative D call TRBD2 (5 bases). Deletions cut 1 base from V and 0 bases from J, with 10 bases between. The germline CDR1 and CDR2 sequences are DFQATT and SNEGSKA (reference sequence). This CDR3 has 15 residues.

This chain joins TRBV6-1 and TRBJ2-5; 7 nucleotides agree with TRBD2. Trimming at V came to 1 base and at J to 7 bases, leaving 15 bases not matched to a gene. The CDR3 contains 17 residues. Germline assignment: CDR1 MNHNS and CDR2 SASEGT. CDR3 in DNA: TGTGCCAGCAGTGAAGATAGGCGAGCGGGGTCTCGTTTGACCCAGTACTTC. Translated: CASSEDRRAGSRLTQYF.

The rearrangement links TRBV5-1 to TRBJ2-1; 9 bases agree with TRBD1. Trimming cost V 0 bases and J 8 bases; bases outside gene matches: 6. Germline V gene data show CDR1 as SGHRS and CDR2 as YFSETQ. The CDR3 is made up of 15 amino acids. As DNA, the CDR3 is TGCGCCAGCAGCTTGGCGGGACAGGGAGTCGATGAGCAGTTCTTC. Protein product: CASSLAGQGVDEQFF. Looking up the rest from reference TRBV5-1 and TRBJ2-1 gives the full variable domain: KAGVTQTPRYLIKTRGQQVTLSCSPISGHRSVSWYQQTPGQGLQFLFEYFSETQRNKGNFPGRFSGRQFSNSRSEMNVSTLELGDSALYLCASSLAGQGVDEQFFGPGTRLTVL.

This clonotype was picked up a small number of times. The CDR3 region has the DNA TGCAGTGCTAGAATAGGGTTTGCTGAAGCTTTCTTT. Translated, it gives CSARIGFAEAFF. The chain carries TRBV20-1 and TRBJ1-1; D not resolved. V was clipped by 2 bases and J by 6 bases, with 10 bases between them. The CDR3 totals 12 residues. The germline V gene has CDR1 DFQATT and CDR2 SNEGSKA (reference sequence).